This T cell receptor (beta chain) originates from a study of T cells after yellow fever vaccination. In the study overall: Low-cell-number fractions were prepared with SMART-Seq v4 Ultra Low Input.

The 5'RACE template-switching step produced TCR cDNA and added a universal primer site and UMIs. One entry per CDR3 protein results from TCRdb running MiXCR on the 5' RACE reads. Of around 500,000 distinct CDR3 sequences listed, 21% are singletons. Study-level points and caveats: Boosting was followed by the reappearance of most primary-vaccination clones (just under 97% CD4, about 88% CD8).

This clonotype was picked up many times. Antigen: not known. The clonotype comes from a man aged 18 to 29 who received the YFV17D yellow fever vaccine. Sequencing was performed on PBMCs, taken approximately 22 days after the first yellow fever vaccination.

CDR3 protein: CASSLMYYGGGSYEQYF. The CDR3, as DNA: TGTGCCAGCAGCTTAATGTATTACGGCGGGGGCTCCTACGAGCAGTACTTC. This rearrangement joins TRBV7-3 to TRBJ2-7, with 7 bases lining up with TRBD2. From germline, CDR1 is SGHTA and CDR2 FQGTGA. The CDR3 length is 17 residues. V trimming: 1 base; J trimming: 0 bases; junction bases outside the gene matches: 9.